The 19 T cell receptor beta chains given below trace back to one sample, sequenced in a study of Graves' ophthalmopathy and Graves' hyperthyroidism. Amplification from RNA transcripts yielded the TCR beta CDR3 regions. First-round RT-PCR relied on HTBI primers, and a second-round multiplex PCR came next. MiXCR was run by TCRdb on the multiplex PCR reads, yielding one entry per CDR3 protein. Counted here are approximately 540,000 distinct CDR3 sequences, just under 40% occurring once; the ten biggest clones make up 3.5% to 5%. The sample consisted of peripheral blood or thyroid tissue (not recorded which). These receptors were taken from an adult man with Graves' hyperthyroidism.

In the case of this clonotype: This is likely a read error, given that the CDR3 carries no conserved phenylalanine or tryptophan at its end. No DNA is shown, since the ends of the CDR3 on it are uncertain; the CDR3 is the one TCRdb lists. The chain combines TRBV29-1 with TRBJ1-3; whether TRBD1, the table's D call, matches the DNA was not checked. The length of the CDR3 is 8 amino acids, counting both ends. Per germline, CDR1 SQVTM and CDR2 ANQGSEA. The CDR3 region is CSVHASTG.

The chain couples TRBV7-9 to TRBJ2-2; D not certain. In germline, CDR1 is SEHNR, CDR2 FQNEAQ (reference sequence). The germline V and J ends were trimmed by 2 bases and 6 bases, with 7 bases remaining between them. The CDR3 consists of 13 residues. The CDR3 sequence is CASSLFLAGELFF. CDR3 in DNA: TGTGCCAGCAGCTTATTCCTAGCCGGGGAGCTGTTTTTT.

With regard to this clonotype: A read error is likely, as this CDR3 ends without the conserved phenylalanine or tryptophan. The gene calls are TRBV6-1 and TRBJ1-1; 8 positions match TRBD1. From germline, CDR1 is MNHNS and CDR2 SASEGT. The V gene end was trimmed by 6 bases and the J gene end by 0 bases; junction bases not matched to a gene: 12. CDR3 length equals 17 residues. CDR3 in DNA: TGTGCCAGCAGGCTCCAGGGGGCGAAAGCGGTGAACACTGAAGCTTTCCTT. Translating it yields CASRLQGAKAVNTEAFL.

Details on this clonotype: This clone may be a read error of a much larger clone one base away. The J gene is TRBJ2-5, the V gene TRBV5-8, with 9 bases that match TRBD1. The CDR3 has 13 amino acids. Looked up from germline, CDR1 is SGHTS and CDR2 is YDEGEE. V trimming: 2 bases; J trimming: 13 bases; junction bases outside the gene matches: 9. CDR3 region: CASSLQGADERYF. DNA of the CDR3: TGTGCCAGCAGCTTACAGGGGGCGGACGAGCGGTACTTC.

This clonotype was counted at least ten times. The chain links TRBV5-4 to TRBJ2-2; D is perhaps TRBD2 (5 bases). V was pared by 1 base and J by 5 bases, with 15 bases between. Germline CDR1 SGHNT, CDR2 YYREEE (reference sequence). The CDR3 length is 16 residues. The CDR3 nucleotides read TGTGCCAGCAGCTTGTGGCGGACTGGTGGAACCGGGGAGCTGTTTTTT. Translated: CASSLWRTGGTGELFF.

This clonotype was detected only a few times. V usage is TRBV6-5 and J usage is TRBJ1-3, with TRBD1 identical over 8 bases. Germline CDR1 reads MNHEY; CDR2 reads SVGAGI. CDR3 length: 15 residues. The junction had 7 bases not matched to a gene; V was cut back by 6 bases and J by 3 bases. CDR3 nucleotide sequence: TGTGCCAGCAGCGTTGGACAGGGTGGTGGAAACACCATATATTTT. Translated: CASSVGQGGGNTIYF.

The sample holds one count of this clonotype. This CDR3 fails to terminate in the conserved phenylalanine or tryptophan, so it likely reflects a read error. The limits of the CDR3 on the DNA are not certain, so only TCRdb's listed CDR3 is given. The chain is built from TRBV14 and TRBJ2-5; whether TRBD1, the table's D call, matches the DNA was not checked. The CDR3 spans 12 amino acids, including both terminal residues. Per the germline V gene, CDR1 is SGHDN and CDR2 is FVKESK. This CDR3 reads CASSQLYGHTNT.

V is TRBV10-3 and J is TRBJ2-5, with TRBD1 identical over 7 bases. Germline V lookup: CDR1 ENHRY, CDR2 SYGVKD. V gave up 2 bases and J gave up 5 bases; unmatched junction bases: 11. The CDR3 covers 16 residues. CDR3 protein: CAISEPSGTASETQYF. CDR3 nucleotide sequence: TGTGCCATCAGTGAGCCGTCGGGGACAGCCTCGGAGACCCAGTACTTC.

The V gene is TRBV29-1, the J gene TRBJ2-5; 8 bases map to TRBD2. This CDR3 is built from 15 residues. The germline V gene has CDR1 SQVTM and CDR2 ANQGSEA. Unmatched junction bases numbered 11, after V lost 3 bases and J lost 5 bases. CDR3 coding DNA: TGCAGCGTTGAGCGGGGGGATGGCTATTTGGAGACCCAGTACTTC. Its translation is CSVERGDGYLETQYF.

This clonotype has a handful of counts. The CDR3 protein is CASSLYLGNTIYF. CDR3 nucleotides: TGTGCCAGCAGCTTATACCTCGGAAACACCATATATTTT. This sequence joins TRBV7-2 and TRBJ1-3; D unresolved. The germline V gene has CDR1 SGHTA and CDR2 FQGNSA. The CDR3 extends over 13 amino acids. V lost 2 bases and J 4 bases, leaving 6 bases between the germline ends.

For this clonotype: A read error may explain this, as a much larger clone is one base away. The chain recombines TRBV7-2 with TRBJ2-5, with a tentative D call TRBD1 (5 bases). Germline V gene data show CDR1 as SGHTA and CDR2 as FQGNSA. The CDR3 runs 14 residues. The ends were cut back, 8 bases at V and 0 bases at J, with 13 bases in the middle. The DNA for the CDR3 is TGTGCCAGCGGCCCGCCGACAGACCAAGAGACCCAGTACTTC. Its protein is CASGPPTDQETQYF. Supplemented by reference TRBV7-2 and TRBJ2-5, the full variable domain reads GAGVSQSPSNKVTEKGKDVELRCDPISGHTALYWYRQSLGQGLEFLIYFQGNSAPDKSGLPSDRFSAERTGGSVSTLTIQRTQQEDSAVYLCASGPPTDQETQYFGPGTRLLVL.

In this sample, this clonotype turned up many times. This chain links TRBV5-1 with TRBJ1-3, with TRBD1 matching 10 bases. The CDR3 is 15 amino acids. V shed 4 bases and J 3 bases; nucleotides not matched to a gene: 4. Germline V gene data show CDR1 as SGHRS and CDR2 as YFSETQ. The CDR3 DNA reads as TGCGCCAGCAGCGCGGACAGGGGGAGTGGAAACACCATATATTTT. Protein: CASSADRGSGNTIYF. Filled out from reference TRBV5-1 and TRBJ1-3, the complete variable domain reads KAGVTQTPRYLIKTRGQQVTLSCSPISGHRSVSWYQQTPGQGLQFLFEYFSETQRNKGNFPGRFSGRQFSNSRSEMNVSTLELGDSALYLCASSADRGSGNTIYFGEGSWLTVV.

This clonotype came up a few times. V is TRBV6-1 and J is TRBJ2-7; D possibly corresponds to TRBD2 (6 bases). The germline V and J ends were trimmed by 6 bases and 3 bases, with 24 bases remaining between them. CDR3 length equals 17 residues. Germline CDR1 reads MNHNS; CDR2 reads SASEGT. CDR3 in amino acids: CASRELAGTRHGYEQYF. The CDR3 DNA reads TGTGCCAGCAGGGAACTAGCCGGAACTAGACATGGCTACGAGCAGTACTTC.

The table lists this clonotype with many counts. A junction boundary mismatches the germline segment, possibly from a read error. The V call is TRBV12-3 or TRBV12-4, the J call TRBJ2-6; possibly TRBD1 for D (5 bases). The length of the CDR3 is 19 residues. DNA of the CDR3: TGTGCCGGCAGTTTCGGGCTTGGGGCAGGGTCTGCTGGGGCCAACGTCCTGACTTTC. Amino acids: CAGSFGLGAGSAGANVLTF.

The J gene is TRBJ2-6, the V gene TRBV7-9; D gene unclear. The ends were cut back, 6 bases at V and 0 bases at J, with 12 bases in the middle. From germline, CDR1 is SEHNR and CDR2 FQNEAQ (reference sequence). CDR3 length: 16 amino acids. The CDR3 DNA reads TGTGCCAGCAGGAAGAGAAGGGACTCTGGGGCCAACGTCCTGACTTTC. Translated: CASRKRRDSGANVLTF.

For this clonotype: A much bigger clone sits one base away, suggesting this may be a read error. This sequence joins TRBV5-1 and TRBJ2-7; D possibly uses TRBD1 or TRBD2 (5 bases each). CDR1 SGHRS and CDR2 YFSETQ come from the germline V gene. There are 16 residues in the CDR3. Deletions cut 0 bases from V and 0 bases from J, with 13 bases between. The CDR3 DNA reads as TGCGCCAGCAGCTTGGTCGGGGCAGCGAGCTCCTACGAGCAGTACTTC. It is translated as CASSLVGAASSYEQYF. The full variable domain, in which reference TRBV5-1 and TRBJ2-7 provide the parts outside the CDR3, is KAGVTQTPRYLIKTRGQQVTLSCSPISGHRSVSWYQQTPGQGLQFLFEYFSETQRNKGNFPGRFSGRQFSNSRSEMNVSTLELGDSALYLCASSLVGAASSYEQYFGPGTRLTVT.

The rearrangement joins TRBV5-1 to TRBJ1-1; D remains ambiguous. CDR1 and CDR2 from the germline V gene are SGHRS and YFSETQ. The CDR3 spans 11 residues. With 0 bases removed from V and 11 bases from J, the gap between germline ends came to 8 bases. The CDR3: CASSLALGAFF. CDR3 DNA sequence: TGCGCCAGCAGCTTGGCCTTGGGTGCTTTCTTT.

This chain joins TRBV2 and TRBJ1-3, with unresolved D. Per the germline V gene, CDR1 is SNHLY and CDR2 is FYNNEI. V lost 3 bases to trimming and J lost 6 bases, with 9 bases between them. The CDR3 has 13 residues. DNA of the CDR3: TGTGCCAGCAGTGATGGGGTGCAAAACACCATATATTTT. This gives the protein CASSDGVQNTIYF.

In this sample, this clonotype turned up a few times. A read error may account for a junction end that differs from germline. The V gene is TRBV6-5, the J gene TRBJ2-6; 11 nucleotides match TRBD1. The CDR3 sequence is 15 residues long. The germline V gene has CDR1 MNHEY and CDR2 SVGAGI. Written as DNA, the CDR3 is TGTGCCAGCAGTCTCTCCGGGACAGGGGGCAACGTCCTGACTTTC. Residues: CASSLSGTGGNVLTF.